The 21 T cell receptor beta chains below come from one sample, sequenced in a study of blood T cell repertoires in COVID-19. TCRdb keeps only in-frame clones here, not all; method: immunoSEQ multiplex PCR. The sample carries around 230,000 clones, under 90% recorded once. Sequencing was carried out using peripheral blood. These receptors all come from a man between 45 and 60 years old with COVID-19, enrolled during active disease.

This rearrangement joins TRBV30 to TRBJ1-5; unclear D gene. In germline, CDR1 is GTSNPN, CDR2 SVGIG (reference sequence). The CDR3 loop spans 13 amino acids. V was shortened by 0 bases and J by 3 bases, with 6 bases between the two germline ends. The CDR3 DNA follows: TGTGCCTGGAGTGTAGCCCACAATCAGCCCCAGCATTTT. This gives the protein CAWSVAHNQPQHF.

The genes are TRBV4-2 and TRBJ1-2, with 9 bases identical to TRBD1. The germline gives CDR1 LGHNA, CDR2 YNFKEQ. J gave up 3 bases and V 8 bases, and 7 bases lay outside the gene matches. The CDR3 runs to 14 residues. CDR3 bases: TGTGCCAGCGGACAGGGGATGGTTGACTATGGCTACACCTTC. Translating gives CASGQGMVDYGYTF.

The chain couples TRBV5-8 to TRBJ2-1; 8 bases align to TRBD1. J was trimmed by 4 bases and V by 2 bases; bases with no gene match: 8. Per germline, CDR1 SGHTS and CDR2 YDEGEE. The CDR3 spans 16 residues. CDR3 region: CASSFSGTGFYNEQFF. In DNA, the CDR3 is TGTGCCAGCAGCTTCTCCGGGACAGGATTTTACAATGAGCAGTTCTTC.

This clone was detected a few times. V usage is TRBV7-2 and J usage is TRBJ1-6; 7 bases match TRBD1. Germline loops: CDR1 SGHTA, CDR2 FQGNSA. The CDR3 extends over 14 amino acids. The V and J ends lost 1 base and 9 bases, in that order; junction bases with no gene match: 3. The CDR3 sequence is CASSLVGQSSPLHF. CDR3 nucleotides: TGTGCCAGCAGCTTAGTGGGACAGAGTTCACCCCTCCACTTT. Variable domain in full (rest from reference TRBV7-2 and TRBJ1-6): GAGVSQSPSNKVTEKGKDVELRCDPISGHTALYWYRQSLGQGLEFLIYFQGNSAPDKSGLPSDRFSAERTGGSVSTLTIQRTQQEDSAVYLCASSLVGQSSPLHFGNGTRLTVT.

This clone was seen only once. DNA of the CDR3: TGTGCCAGCGTCGGGACAGCCGGAAACACCATATATTTT. Encoded protein: CASVGTAGNTIYF. The V gene is TRBV2, the J gene TRBJ1-3; 7 bases are shared with TRBD1. After removal of 8 bases from V and 4 bases from J, the junction contained 5 bases not matched to a gene. Per germline, CDR1 SNHLY and CDR2 FYNNEI. The CDR3 contains 13 residues.

In nucleotides, the CDR3 is TGTGCCAGCAGCCAACTAGCCGGGGACGAGCAGTACTTC. Its translation is CASSQLAGDEQYF. The genes are TRBV3-1 (or the pseudogene TRBV3-2) and TRBJ2-7; a possible D gene is TRBD2 (5 bases). Looked up from germline, CDR1 is LGHDT and CDR2 is YNNKEL (reference sequence). The CDR3 length is 13 residues. The V end lost 2 bases, the J end lost 5 bases, and 10 bases lay between the germline ends.

V gene TRBV3-1 (or the pseudogene TRBV3-2) combines with J gene TRBJ1-3; 7 positions agree with TRBD1. With V trimmed by 7 bases and J by 0 bases, 3 bases remained unmatched. The CDR3 loop spans 14 amino acids. CDR1 and CDR2 from the germline V gene are LGHDT and YNNKEL (reference sequence). Here the CDR3 DNA reads TGTGCCAGCAACAACAGGGGCTCTGGAAACACCATATATTTT. Its protein is CASNNRGSGNTIYF.

The chain couples TRBV5-5 to TRBJ1-5, with D unresolved. The length of the CDR3 is 15 residues. Trimming took 5 bases from V and 3 from J, leaving 15 bases between them. From germline, CDR1 is SGHKS and CDR2 YYEKEE (reference sequence). CDR3 sequence (DNA): TGTGCCAGCAGTTTCGGACTTCCACCCAATCAGCCCCAGCATTTT. As protein: CASSFGLPPNQPQHF.

This chain uses TRBV15 with TRBJ1-5, with TRBD1 matching 8 bases. Germline lookup yields CDR1 LNHNV and CDR2 YYDKDF (reference sequence). V shed 4 bases, J shed 4 bases, and the junction held 6 bases outside the gene matches. The CDR3 is 15 amino acids. CDR3 sequence (DNA): TGTGCCACCAGCACCGGACAGGGAGGAAATCAGCCCCAGCATTTT. Protein product: CATSTGQGGNQPQHF. Looking up the rest from reference TRBV15 and TRBJ1-5 gives the full variable domain: DAMVIQNPRYQVTQFGKPVTLSCSQTLNHNVMYWYQQKSSQAPKLLFHYYDKDFNNEADTPDNFQSRRPNTSFCFLDIRSPGLGDTAMYLCATSTGQGGNQPQHFGDGTRLSIL.

Note on this clone: Other nucleotide sequences in the sample specify the same CDR3. This sequence joins TRBV19 and TRBJ2-7, with a weak D call TRBD1 (6 bases). V shed 6 bases and J shed 3 bases, with 12 bases lying between them. This CDR3 spans 13 amino acids. Germline CDR1 LNHDA, CDR2 SQIVND (reference sequence). DNA for the CDR3: TGTGCCAGTAGCCTGACAGGTTTCTACGAGCAGTACTTC. It is translated as CASSLTGFYEQYF.

V usage is TRBV5-5 and J usage is TRBJ2-1; the match to TRBD2 covers 10 bases. The CDR3 runs 15 residues. CDR1 and CDR2 from the germline V gene are SGHKS and YYEKEE (reference sequence). V shed 4 bases and J 8 bases; nucleotides not matched to a gene: 9. CDR3 nucleotide sequence: TGTGCCAGCAGCCCGAGCGGGAGGGCTACCGATGAGCAGTTCTTC. It translates to CASSPSGRATDEQFF.

This clone showed up just a few times. The gene calls are TRBV12-5 and TRBJ1-2, with 9 bases fitting TRBD1. The CDR3 sequence is 14 residues long. V shed 4 bases and J 7 bases; nucleotides not matched to a gene: 7. Germline loops: CDR1 LGHNT, CDR2 FRNRAP. This CDR3 is CASGYGTGIGGYTF. The CDR3, as DNA: TGTGCTAGTGGTTACGGGACAGGGATCGGTGGCTACACCTTC. Drawing the rest from reference TRBV12-5 and TRBJ1-2, the complete variable domain is DARVTQTPRHKVTEMGQEVTMRCQPILGHNTVFWYRQTMMQGLELLAYFRNRAPLDDSGMPKDRFSAEMPDATLATLKIQPSEPRDSAVYFCASGYGTGIGGYTFGSGTRLTVV.

The rearrangement uses TRBV7-9 and TRBJ2-5; D is unclear. Trimming stripped 7 bases from V and 3 bases from J, with 15 bases between. The CDR3 totals 14 residues. Germline V CDR1 and CDR2: SEHNR, FQNEAQ (reference sequence). CDR3 loop: CASNTAHMEETQYF. The CDR3, as DNA: TGTGCCAGCAACACCGCCCACATGGAAGAGACCCAGTACTTC. Looking up the rest from reference TRBV7-9 and TRBJ2-5 gives the full variable domain: DTGVSQNPRHKITKRGQNVTFRCDPISEHNRLYWYRQTLGQGPEFLTYFQNEAQLEKSRLLSDRFSAERPKGSFSTLEIQRTEQGDSAMYLCASNTAHMEETQYFGPGTRLLVL.

V gene TRBV3-1 (or the pseudogene TRBV3-2) combines with J gene TRBJ1-5, with D hard to call. The V gene's germline CDR1 is LGHDT and CDR2 YNNKEL (reference sequence). This CDR3 region has 16 residues. V dropped 1 base and J dropped 9 bases, with 19 bases sitting between them. CDR3 coding DNA: TGTGCCAGCAGCCAAGTCCGCAGACTTAACTTAAGGCCCCAGCATTTT. Its protein is CASSQVRRLNLRPQHF.

V gene TRBV18 combines with J gene TRBJ1-1, with D unresolved. CDR3 length: 12 amino acids. Germline V gives CDR1 KGHSH, CDR2 LQKENI. V was clipped by 3 bases and J by 4 bases, with 6 bases between them. This chain's CDR3 is CASSPVFTEAFF. The CDR3 nucleotides read TGTGCCAGCTCACCCGTCTTCACTGAAGCTTTCTTT.

The rearrangement uses TRBV27 and TRBJ2-7; possible D gene TRBD1, 5 bases. The CDR3 is 14 amino acids. The V end lost 3 bases, the J end lost 2 bases, and 11 bases lay between the germline ends. Germline V gene data show CDR1 as MNHEY and CDR2 as SMNVEV (reference sequence). DNA of the CDR3: TGTGCCAGCAGTTTTCTAGGGGCACCCTACGAGCAGTACTTC. As protein: CASSFLGAPYEQYF.

This chain connects TRBV2 to TRBJ2-3; 11 nucleotides agree with TRBD2. The CDR3 is 14 amino acids. With 6 bases clipped from V and 13 bases from J, the junction kept 12 bases outside the gene matches. Germline CDR1 and CDR2: SNHLY and FYNNEI. CDR3 coding DNA: TGTGCCAGCAGAATTATAGCGGGGGGGCGCCGCGAGTATTTT. Protein: CASRIIAGGRREYF.

The table lists this clone with a few counts. In DNA, the CDR3 is TGCGCCAGCAGCCACAGTAGCGGGGGGGCTACAGATACGCAGTATTTT. This translates into CASSHSSGGATDTQYF. The chain joins TRBV4-3 to TRBJ2-3, with TRBD2 matching 11 bases. V shed 3 bases and J 3 bases; nucleotides not matched to a gene: 5. CDR1 is LGHNA and CDR2 is YSLEER in the germline V gene. This CDR3 comprises 16 residues.

The chain employs TRBV6-5 and TRBJ2-5; 7 bases are shared with TRBD2. The CDR3 runs 14 residues. Germline trimming cut 5 bases from V and 1 base from J; bases unmatched to any gene: 4. Germline CDR1 MNHEY, CDR2 SVGAGI. The CDR3 nucleotides are TGTGCCAGCAGTCCCACTAGCGCCCAAGAGACCCAGTACTTC. Its protein product is CASSPTSAQETQYF.

This sequence joins TRBV16 and TRBJ2-3; unclear D gene. The CDR3 runs to 15 residues. The V and J ends lost 2 bases and 1 base respectively, with 10 bases between them. Germline-derived CDR1 and CDR2 are KGHSY and FQNENV. The CDR3 is CASSQEAVGTDTQYF. The CDR3 DNA reads as TGTGCCAGCAGCCAAGAGGCAGTCGGCACAGATACGCAGTATTTT.

This clone has only one observation. This chain connects TRBV14 to TRBJ1-2; 9 nucleotides align to TRBD1. J lost 4 bases, V lost 1 base, and 7 bases had no gene match. Germline CDR1 and CDR2: SGHDN and FVKESK. This CDR3 has 16 residues. CDR3 nucleotide sequence: TGTGCCAGCAGCCAAGTAGTGGGACAGGGCTCCTATGGCTACACCTTC. Translating it yields CASSQVVGQGSYGYTF.